The entry below gives a single TCR beta chain sequence along with its context. The CDR3 loop spans 14 amino acids. The V end was cut by 4 bases, the J end by 1 base, with 9 bases between. Germline CDR1 LGHNA, CDR2 YSLEER. This sample was taken from a study of blood T cell repertoires in COVID-19. About the study: Acute-phase and convalescent COVID-19 samples originated in the United States, Italy and Spain. PBMCs, B-cell-depleted T cells, or T cells were the source of the cDNA or gDNA that made up the material.

Per the study methods: Reference gene primer amplification yielded estimated nucleated cell counts. Sequencing used immunoSEQ multiplex PCR; TCRdb keeps in-frame clones, though not all of them. V, J and clone size are those of that table, while D and trimming were read from the DNA. The repertoire holds about 100,000 clones, with roughly 90% as singletons. This TCR was recovered from a human donor with active COVID-19. The donor label of this sample is uncertain. The chain has TRBV4-3 and TRBJ2-3; D may be TRBD1 (6 bases). Sequencing was performed on peripheral blood. The CDR3 loop is CASSRRQGTDTQYF. Here the CDR3 DNA reads TGCGCCAGCAGCCGCAGACAGGGCACAGATACGCAGTATTTT.